The clone carrying this TCR beta chain was recorded a few times. A second PCR of about 7 to 12 cycles used a sample-barcoded 5' primer and a J-beta primer mix. TCRdb re-derived calls from the 5' RACE reads in MiXCR, one entry per CDR3 protein. The sample records 700,000 or so distinct CDR3 sequences, about a fifth being singletons. This specimen belongs to a study of blood T cells in healthy people across ages. V was pared by 1 base and J by 0 bases, with 2 bases of the junction left unmatched. Germline CDR1 LGHNA, CDR2 YSLEER. The CDR3 sequence is 17 residues long. Sequenced sample: blood. The chain employs TRBV4-3 and TRBJ2-1, with 11 positions matching TRBD2. The clonotype comes from a man between 65 and 79 years old in good health. Here the CDR3 reads CASSQGLAGTSYNEQFF. CDR3 coding DNA: TGCGCCAGCAGCCAAGGACTAGCGGGAACCTCCTACAATGAGCAGTTCTTC.